This passage covers 2 T cell receptor beta chains from one sample sequenced in a study of blood T cell repertoires in COVID-19. The assay was immunoSEQ multiplex PCR, and TCRdb's table has in-frame clones only and misses some. The sample has about 140,000 clones; 88% are singletons. The sequenced sample was peripheral blood. These receptors were obtained from a woman aged 60-75 years with acute or convalescent COVID-19.

Of note for this clone: The junction does not match germline at one end; this may be a read error. Other DNA sequences of this sample code for an identical CDR3. The gene calls are TRBV19 and TRBJ1-6, with 8 bases lining up with TRBD1. The germline gives CDR1 LNHDA, CDR2 SQIVND (reference sequence). CDR3 length: 18 amino acids. CDR3 sequence: CASSLSSIATGGYSPLHF. The CDR3 region has the DNA TGTGCTAGTAGTCTTTCCTCAATAGCAACAGGGGGTTATTCACCCCTCCACTTT.

The chain uses TRBV6-2 or TRBV6-3 and TRBJ2-3; TRBD1 is a possible D gene (5 bases). The CDR3 length is 14 residues. CDR1 and CDR2 (germline): MNHEY, SVGEGT. With 6 bases removed from V and 1 base from J, the gap between germline ends came to 11 bases. CDR3 sequence: CASSPLQGTDTQYF. Here the CDR3 DNA reads TGTGCCAGCAGCCCTCTACAGGGCACAGATACGCAGTATTTT.